This record looks at one T cell receptor (beta chain) sequence and its context. Its specificity is unknown. These data are taken from a study of monozygotic twins with inflammatory bowel disease. Overall study findings and caveats: A distinction between different T cell subtypes was not possible.

From germline, CDR1 is SEHNR and CDR2 FQNEAQ (reference sequence). The CDR3 has 17 amino acids. Reprocessing the 5' RACE reads, TCRdb reports a single entry for every CDR3 protein and omits DNA. Its clone listing holds roughly 330,000 distinct CDR3 sequences. The sequence came from a human donor with ulcerative colitis or Crohn's disease, or a healthy co-twin of an affected twin (not recorded which). J is TRBJ2-3 and V is TRBV7-9; TCRdb calls TRBD1, which cannot be checked without DNA. The sequencing sample was made of blood. The CDR3 reads CASSLGAGQRQADTQYF.